This TCR beta chain was captured in a study of T cell changes during pregnancy in multiple sclerosis (dated by TCRdb to about 2019). In terms of the full investigation: The study examined how the T cell repertoire changed over the course of pregnancy in women with multiple sclerosis.

Concerning this clone: It has no known antigen specificity. The input lacks base qualities; no much larger clone sits a single base away.

The library was prepared using the immunoSEQ multiplex PCR assay. In its TCRdb copy, this immuneACCESS table keeps in-frame sequences only and misses some clones. Where compared with another copy, unresolved V genes explain less than half of these, and the others have no known cause. The sample contains about 62,000 clones, 80% to 90% of them found a single time. The top ten constitute under 3% of the sample. The material was peripheral blood, obtained in the first trimester of pregnancy. The origin of this receptor is a female donor with multiple sclerosis, enrolled in a pregnancy study.

The DNA is as follows: TGCGCCAGCAGCCAAGATGTTAGACAGGGGGCCTACGAGCAGTACTTC. It specifies CASSQDVRQGAYEQYF. Here the chain combines TRBV4-3 and TRBJ2-7, and TRBD1 matches 9 of the central bases. Relative to germline, V is missing 0 bases and J is missing 2 bases, with 5 bases of the junction outside any gene match. The CDR3 runs 16 amino acids, cysteine and phenylalanine included. This entry keeps only the CDR3 DNA: 48 bases, framed from base 1. CDR1 and CDR2 are drawn from the germline V gene: LGHNA, YSLEER.